This T cell receptor (beta chain) came from a study of T cell repertoires in cytomegalovirus infection. This clonotype was counted between two and nine times. Its antigen is still unknown. V was pared by 5 bases and J by 7 bases, with 14 bases between. CDR1 and CDR2 from the germline V gene are SGHVS and FQNEAQ. The CDR3 covers 13 residues. TCRdb re-derived calls from the reads in MiXCR, one entry per CDR3 protein. The sample holds roughly 730,000 distinct CDR3 sequences, around a third seen once. The chain is built from TRBV7-8 and TRBJ2-5; D perhaps matches TRBD2 (6 bases). The receptor was derived from a human donor in good health (CMV status not recorded). Some clones in this sample may be carry-over from other donors' samples. The sequencing used cultured PBMCs, collected from culture after CMV antigen stimulation. Here the CDR3 reads CASSLGDWWTQYF. The CDR3 DNA sequence: TGTGCCAGCAGCCTAGGGGACTGGTGGACCCAGTACTTC.